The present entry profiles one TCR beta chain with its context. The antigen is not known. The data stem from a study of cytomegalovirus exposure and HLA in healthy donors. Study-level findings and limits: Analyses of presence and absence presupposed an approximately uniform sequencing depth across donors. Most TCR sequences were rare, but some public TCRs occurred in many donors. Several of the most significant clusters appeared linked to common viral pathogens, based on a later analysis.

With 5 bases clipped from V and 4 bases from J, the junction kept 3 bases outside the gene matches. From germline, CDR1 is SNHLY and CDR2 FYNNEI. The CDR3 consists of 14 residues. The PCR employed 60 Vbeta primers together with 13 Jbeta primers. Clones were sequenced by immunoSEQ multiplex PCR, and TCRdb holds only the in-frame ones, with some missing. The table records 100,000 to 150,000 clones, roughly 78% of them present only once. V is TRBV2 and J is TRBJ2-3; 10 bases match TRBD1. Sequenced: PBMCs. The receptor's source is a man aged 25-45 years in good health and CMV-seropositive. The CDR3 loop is CASSPGQGSDTQYF. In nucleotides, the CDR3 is TGTGCCAGCAGTCCGGGACAGGGGTCAGATACGCAGTATTTT.